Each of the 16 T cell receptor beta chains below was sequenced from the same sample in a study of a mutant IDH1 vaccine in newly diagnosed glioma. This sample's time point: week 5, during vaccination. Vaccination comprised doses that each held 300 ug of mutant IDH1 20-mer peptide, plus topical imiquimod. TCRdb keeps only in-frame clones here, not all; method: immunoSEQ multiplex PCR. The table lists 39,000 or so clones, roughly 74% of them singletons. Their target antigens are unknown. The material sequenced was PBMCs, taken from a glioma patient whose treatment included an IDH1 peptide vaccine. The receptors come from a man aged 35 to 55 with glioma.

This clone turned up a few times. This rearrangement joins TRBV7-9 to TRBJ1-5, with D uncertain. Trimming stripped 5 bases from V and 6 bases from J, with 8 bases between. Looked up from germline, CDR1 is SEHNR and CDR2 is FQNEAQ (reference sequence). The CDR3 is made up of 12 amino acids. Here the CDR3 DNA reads TGTGCCAGCAGCCTTGGGCGTCAGCCCCAGCATTTT. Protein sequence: CASSLGRQPQHF.

CDR3 DNA: TGCAGCGCAACGGCAGGCGGCCCCTACGAGCAGTACTTC. Translating gives CSATAGGPYEQYF. The chain is built from TRBV29-1 and TRBJ2-7; D unclear. Germline V CDR1 and CDR2: SQVTM, ANQGSEA. This CDR3 is 13 amino acids long. Trimming left V 7 bases short and J 2 bases short, with 15 bases between.

CDR3 coding DNA: TGTGCCAGCAGTCGACAGGGAGACTATGGCTACACCTTC. Its translation: CASSRQGDYGYTF. This rearrangement joins TRBV6-1 to TRBJ1-2; 7 nucleotides match TRBD1. V was clipped by 5 bases and J by 3 bases; unmatched bases: 3. In germline, CDR1 is MNHNS, CDR2 SASEGT. The CDR3 extends over 13 amino acids.

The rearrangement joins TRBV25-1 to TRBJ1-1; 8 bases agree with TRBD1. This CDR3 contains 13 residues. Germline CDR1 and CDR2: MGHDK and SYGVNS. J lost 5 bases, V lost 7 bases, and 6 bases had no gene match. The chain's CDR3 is CASNGQGSTEAFF. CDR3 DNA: TGTGCCAGCAACGGACAGGGAAGTACTGAAGCTTTCTTT.

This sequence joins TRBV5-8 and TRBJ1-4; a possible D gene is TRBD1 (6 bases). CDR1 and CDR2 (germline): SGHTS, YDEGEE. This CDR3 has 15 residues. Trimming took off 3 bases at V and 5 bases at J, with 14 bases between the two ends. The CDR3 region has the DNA TGTGCCAGCAGCTATCAGGGGCGGGGGAATGAAAAACTGTTTTTT. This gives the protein CASSYQGRGNEKLFF.

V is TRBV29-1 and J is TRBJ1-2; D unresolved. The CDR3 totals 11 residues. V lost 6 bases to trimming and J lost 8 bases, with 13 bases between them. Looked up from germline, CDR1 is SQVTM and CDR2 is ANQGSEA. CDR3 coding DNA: TGCAGCGTAAGCTCCGGAGGAGGCTACACCTTC. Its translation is CSVSSGGGYTF. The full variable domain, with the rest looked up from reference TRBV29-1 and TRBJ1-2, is SAVISQKPSRDICQRGTSLTIQCQVDSQVTMMFWYRQQPGQSLTLIATANQGSEATYESGFVIDKFPISRPNLTFSTLTVSNMSPEDSSIYLCSVSSGGGYTFGSGTRLTVV.

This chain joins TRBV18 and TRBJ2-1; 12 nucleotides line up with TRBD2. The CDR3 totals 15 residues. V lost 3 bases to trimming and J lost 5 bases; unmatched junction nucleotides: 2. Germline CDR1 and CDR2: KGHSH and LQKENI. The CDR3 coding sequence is TGTGCCAGCTCACCTCTAGCGGGGGGGAACAATGAGCAGTTCTTC. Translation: CASSPLAGGNNEQFF.

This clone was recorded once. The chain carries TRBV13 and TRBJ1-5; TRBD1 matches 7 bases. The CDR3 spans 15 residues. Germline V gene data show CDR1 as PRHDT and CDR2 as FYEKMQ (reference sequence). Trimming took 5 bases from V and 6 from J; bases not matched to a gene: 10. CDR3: CASSSTGAVRQPQHF. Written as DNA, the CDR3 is TGTGCCAGCAGCAGTACAGGGGCGGTCCGTCAGCCCCAGCATTTT.

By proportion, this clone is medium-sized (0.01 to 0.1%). The CDR3 DNA follows: TGTGCCAGCACCCGTGAGGGGGGGCTCGCCTATGGCTACACCTTC. It translates to CASTREGGLAYGYTF. The chain links TRBV7-9 to TRBJ1-2; perhaps TRBD1 as D (6 bases). This CDR3 comprises 15 residues. Germline CDR1 SEHNR, CDR2 FQNEAQ (reference sequence). Trimming pared 7 bases from V and 4 bases from J, leaving 19 bases between.

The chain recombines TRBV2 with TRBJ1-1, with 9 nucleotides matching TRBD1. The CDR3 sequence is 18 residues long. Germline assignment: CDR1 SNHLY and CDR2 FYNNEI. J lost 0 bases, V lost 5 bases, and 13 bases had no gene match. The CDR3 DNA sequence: TGTGCCAGCAGTACGCCGGGACAGGGAATTAGAATGAACACTGAAGCTTTCTTT. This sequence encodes CASSTPGQGIRMNTEAFF.

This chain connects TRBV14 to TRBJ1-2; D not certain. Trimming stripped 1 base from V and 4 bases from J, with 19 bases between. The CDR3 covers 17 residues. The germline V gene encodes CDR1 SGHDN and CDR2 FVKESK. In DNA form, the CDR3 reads TGTGCCAGCAGCCAAGGAGGAGGGCCAGTGAGGTCCTATGGCTACACCTTC. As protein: CASSQGGGPVRSYGYTF.

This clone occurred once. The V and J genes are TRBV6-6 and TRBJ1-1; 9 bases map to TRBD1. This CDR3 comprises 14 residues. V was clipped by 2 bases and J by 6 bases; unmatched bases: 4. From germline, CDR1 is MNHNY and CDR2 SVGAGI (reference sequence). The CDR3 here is CASSYGTGPSEAFF. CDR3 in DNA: TGTGCCAGCAGTTACGGGACAGGGCCATCTGAAGCTTTCTTT.

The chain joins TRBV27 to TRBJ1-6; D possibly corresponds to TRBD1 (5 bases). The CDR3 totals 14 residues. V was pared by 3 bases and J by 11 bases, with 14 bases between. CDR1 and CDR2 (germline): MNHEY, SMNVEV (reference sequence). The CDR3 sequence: CASSFDRATPPLHF. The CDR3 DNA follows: TGTGCCAGCAGTTTCGACAGAGCAACTCCACCCCTCCACTTT.

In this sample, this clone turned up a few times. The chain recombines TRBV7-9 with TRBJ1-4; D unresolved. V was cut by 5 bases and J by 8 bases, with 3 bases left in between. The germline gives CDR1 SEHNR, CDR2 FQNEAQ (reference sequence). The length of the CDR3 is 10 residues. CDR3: CASSREKLFF. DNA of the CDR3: TGTGCCAGCAGCCGAGAAAAACTGTTTTTT. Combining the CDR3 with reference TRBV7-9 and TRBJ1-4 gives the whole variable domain DTGVSQNPRHKITKRGQNVTFRCDPISEHNRLYWYRQTLGQGPEFLTYFQNEAQLEKSRLLSDRFSAERPKGSFSTLEIQRTEQGDSAMYLCASSREKLFFGSGTQLSVL.

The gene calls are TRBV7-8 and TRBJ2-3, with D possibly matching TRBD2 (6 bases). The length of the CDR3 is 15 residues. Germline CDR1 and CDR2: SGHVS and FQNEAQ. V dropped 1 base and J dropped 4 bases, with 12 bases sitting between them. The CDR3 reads CASSLVAGMADTQYF. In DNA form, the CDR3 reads TGTGCCAGCAGCTTAGTGGCGGGGATGGCAGATACGCAGTATTTT.

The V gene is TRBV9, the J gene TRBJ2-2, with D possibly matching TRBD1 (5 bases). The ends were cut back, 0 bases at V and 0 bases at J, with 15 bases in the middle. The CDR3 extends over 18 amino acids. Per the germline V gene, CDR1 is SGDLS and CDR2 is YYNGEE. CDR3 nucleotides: TGTGCCAGCAGCGTAGACGGGTCTGCAGGGCCGAACACCGGGGAGCTGTTTTTT. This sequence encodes CASSVDGSAGPNTGELFF.